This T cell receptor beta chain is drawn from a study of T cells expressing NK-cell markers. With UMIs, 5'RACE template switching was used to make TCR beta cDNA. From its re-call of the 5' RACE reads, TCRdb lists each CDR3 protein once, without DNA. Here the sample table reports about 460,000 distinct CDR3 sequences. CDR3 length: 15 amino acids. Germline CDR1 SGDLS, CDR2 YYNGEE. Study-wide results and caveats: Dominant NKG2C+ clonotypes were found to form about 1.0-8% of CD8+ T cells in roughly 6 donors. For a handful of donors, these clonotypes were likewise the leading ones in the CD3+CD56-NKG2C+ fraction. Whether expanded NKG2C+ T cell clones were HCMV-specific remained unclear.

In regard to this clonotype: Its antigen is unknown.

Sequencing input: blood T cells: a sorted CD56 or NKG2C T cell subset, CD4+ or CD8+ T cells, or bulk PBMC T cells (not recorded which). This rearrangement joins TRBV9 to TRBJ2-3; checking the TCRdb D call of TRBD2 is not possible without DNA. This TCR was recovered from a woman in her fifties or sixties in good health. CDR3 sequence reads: CASSVEGSGLMSQYF.